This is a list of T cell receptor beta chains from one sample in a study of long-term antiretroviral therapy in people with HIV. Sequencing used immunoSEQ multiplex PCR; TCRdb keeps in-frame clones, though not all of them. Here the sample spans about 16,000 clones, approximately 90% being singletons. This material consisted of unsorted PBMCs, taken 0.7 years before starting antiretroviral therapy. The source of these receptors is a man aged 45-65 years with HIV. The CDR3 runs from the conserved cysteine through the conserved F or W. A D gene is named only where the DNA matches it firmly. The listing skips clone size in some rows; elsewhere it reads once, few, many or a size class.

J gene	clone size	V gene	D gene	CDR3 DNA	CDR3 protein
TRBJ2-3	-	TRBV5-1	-	TGCGCCAGCAGCTTGGAGATTAGCACAGATACGCAGTATTTT	CASSLEISTDTQYF
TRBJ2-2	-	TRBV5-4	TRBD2	TGTGCCAGCAGCCCTAGAATGACTAGCGGGGTGTACGGGGAGCTGTTTTTT	CASSPRMTSGVYGELFF
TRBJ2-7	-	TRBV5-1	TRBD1	TGCGCCAGCAGCCCGGGACAGGACTACGAGCAGTACTTC	CASSPGQDYEQYF
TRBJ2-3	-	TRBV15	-	TGTGCCACCAGCAGAGAGCCCGTTTCAGATACGCAGTATTTT	CATSREPVSDTQYF
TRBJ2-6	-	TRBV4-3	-	TGCGCCAGCTCCTACTCTGGGGCCAACGTCCTGACTTTC	CASSYSGANVLTF
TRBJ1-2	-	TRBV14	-	TGTGCCAGCAGCCAAAGGACGGGCTATGGCTACACCTTC	CASSQRTGYGYTF
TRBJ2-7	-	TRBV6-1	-	TGTGCCAGCAGTGCCCTCCCGGGGCGAACCTCCTACGAGCAGTACTTC	CASSALPGRTSYEQYF
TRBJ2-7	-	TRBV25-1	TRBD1	TGTGCCAGCAGTGGAACAGGGGTTGTCTACGAGCAGTACTTC	CASSGTGVVYEQYF
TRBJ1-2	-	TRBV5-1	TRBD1	TGCGCCAGCAGAGAGGGGACAGGGACGGCTAACTATGGCTACACCTTC	CASREGTGTANYGYTF
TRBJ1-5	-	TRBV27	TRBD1	TGTGCCAGCAGAGGGACAGGGCCCTTTAAGCCCCAGCATTTT	CASRGTGPFKPQHF
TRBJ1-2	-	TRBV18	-	TGTGCCAGCTCACCCTCCGGGGGCTCGATTGGCTACACCTTC	CASSPSGGSIGYTF
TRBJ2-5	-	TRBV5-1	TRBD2	TGCGCCAGCAGCCCCACTAGCGGGAGTGGTTTAGGGGAGACCCAGTACTTC	CASSPTSGSGLGETQYF
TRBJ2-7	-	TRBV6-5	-	TGTGCCAGCAGTTACGGCAGTACCTACGAGCAGTACTTC	CASSYGSTYEQYF
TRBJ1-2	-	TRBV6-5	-	TGTGCCAGCAGTTACTCACCAGGGCTTAACTATGGCTACACCTTC	CASSYSPGLNYGYTF
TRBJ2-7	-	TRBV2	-	TGTGCCAGCAGTGAATTGCTGTTGACGGACGAGCAGTACTTC	CASSELLLTDEQYF
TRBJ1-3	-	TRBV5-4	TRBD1	TGTGCCAGCAGAACGCAGGGGGCAAACACCATATATTTT	CASRTQGANTIYF
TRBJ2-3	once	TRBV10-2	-	TGCGCCAGCAGCGAAGGACGGCGTTGGAGCACAGATACGCAGTATTTT	CASSEGRRWSTDTQYF
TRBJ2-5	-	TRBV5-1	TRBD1	TGCGCCAGCAGCTCCTCCGACAGGGGGGAGACCCAGTACTTC	CASSSSDRGETQYF
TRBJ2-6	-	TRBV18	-	TGTGCCAGCTCTCAGGACGGGTACTCTGGGGCCAACGTCCTGACTTTC	CASSQDGYSGANVLTF
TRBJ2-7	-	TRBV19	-	TGTGCCAAAGAATCTAGGGGATACGAGCAGTACTTC	CAKESRGYEQYF
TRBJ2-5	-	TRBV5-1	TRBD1	TGCGCCAGCAGCTCCGGGACAGGGGACCAAGAGACCCAGTACTTC	CASSSGTGDQETQYF
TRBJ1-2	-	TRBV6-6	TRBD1	TGTGCCAGCAGCCGGGACAGCAACTATGGCTACACCTTC	CASSRDSNYGYTF
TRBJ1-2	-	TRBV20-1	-	TGCAGTGCTGGAGAGGGCTATGGCTACACCTTC	CSAGEGYGYTF
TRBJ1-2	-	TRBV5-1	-	TGCGCCAGCAGCGAGGGACGGAGGATCTATGGCTACACCTTC	CASSEGRRIYGYTF
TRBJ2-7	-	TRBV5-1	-	TGCGCCAGCAGCTTGGATGTTAGAAACAGCGAGCAGTACTTC	CASSLDVRNSEQYF
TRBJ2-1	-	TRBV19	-	TGTGCCACTAGGGAACGGGGGGCGTACAATGAGCAGTTCTTC	CATRERGAYNEQFF
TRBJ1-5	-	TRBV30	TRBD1	TGTGCCTGGAGTGGGGATTCCGGGACAGGGGGCGATCAGCCCCAGCATTTT	CAWSGDSGTGGDQPQHF
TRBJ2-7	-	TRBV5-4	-	TGTGCCAGCAGCTTGGTCGGGGGCGAGCAGTACTTC	CASSLVGGEQYF
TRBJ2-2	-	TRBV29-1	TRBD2	TGCAGCGTTGAAGGACTAGCGGGGAGTACCGGGGAGCTGTTTTTT	CSVEGLAGSTGELFF
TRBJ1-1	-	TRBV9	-	TGTGCCAGCAGCGGAGGACACCGGGGCTCCATGAACACTGAAGCTTTCTTT	CASSGGHRGSMNTEAFF
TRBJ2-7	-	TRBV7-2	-	TGTGCCAGCAGCTTGGGTCTATCCTCCTACGAGCAGTACTTC	CASSLGLSSYEQYF
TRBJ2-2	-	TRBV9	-	TGTGCCAGCAGCGTTGGTGTAGTAGGCACCGGGGAGCTGTTTTTT	CASSVGVVGTGELFF
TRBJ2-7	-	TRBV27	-	TGTGCCAGCAGTTTATCCGCAGGGGTGTCCTACGAGCAGTACTTC	CASSLSAGVSYEQYF
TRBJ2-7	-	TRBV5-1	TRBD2	TGCGCCAGCAGCCCCAGGACTAGCGGTTCCTACGAGCAGTACTTC	CASSPRTSGSYEQYF
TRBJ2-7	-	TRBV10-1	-	TGCGCCAGCAGTGAGTCGACCTCTTACGAGCAGTACTTC	CASSESTSYEQYF
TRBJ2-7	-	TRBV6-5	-	TGTGCCAGCAGTTACTCCTCGGGGATCGTAAGAAGCGAGCAGTACTTC	CASSYSSGIVRSEQYF
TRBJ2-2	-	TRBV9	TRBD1	TGTGCCAGCAGCGTACGGACAGGGAGTTCGGGCGGGGAGCTGTTTTTT	CASSVRTGSSGGELFF
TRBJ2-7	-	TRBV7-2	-	TGTGCCAGCAGCTTAAGGGCAGGGGGGCAAGAGCAGTACTTC	CASSLRAGGQEQYF
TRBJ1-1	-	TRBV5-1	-	TGCGCCAGCAGCTCCTTAGGGTTGGAGAACACTGAAGCTTTCTTT	CASSSLGLENTEAFF
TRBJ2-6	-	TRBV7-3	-	TGTGCCAGCAGCCCACAACCCCAGGGCTCTGGGGCCAACGTCCTGACTTTC	CASSPQPQGSGANVLTF
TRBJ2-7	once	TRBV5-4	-	TGTGCCAGCAGCTTGGTGCAGGGAGGCCACGAGCAGTACTTC	CASSLVQGGHEQYF
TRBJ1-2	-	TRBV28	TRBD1	TGTGCCAGCAGACTGACAGGGATTCAGAGTGGCTACACCTTC	CASRLTGIQSGYTF
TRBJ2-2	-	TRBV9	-	TGTGCCAGCAGCCGGCTACTTAACACCGGGGAGCTGTTTTTT	CASSRLLNTGELFF